This passage covers 20 T cell receptor beta chains from one sample sequenced in a study of T cells in Graves' hyperthyroidism and ophthalmopathy. Amplified regions were TCR beta CDR3 sequences from RNA transcripts. HTBI primers were the set used in a first-round RT-PCR of the TCR CDR3. TCRdb independently ran MiXCR on the multiplex PCR reads; one entry per CDR3 protein. The data contain some 500,000 distinct CDR3 sequences, 16% of them singletons. Sequences were obtained from blood. These receptor sequences come from a woman aged 30 to 39 with Graves' ophthalmopathy.

This clonotype was seen more than once but under ten times. This chain uses TRBV5-1 with TRBJ2-2; TRBD1 matches at 10 bases. Germline V CDR1 and CDR2: SGHRS, YFSETQ. V lost 4 bases to trimming and J lost 6 bases; unmatched junction nucleotides: 3. The CDR3 runs 14 residues. CDR3 nucleotides: TGCGCCAGCAGCAGGGACAGGGGCCCCGGGGAGCTGTTTTTT. Translating it yields CASSRDRGPGELFF.

The sample holds many counts of this clonotype. The V call is TRBV6-1, the J call TRBJ2-7; D is undetermined. Germline V gene data show CDR1 as MNHNS and CDR2 as SASEGT. Trimming pared 3 bases from V and 2 bases from J, leaving 5 bases between. CDR3 size: 12 residues. CDR3 residues: CASSEVTYEQYF. As DNA, the CDR3 is TGTGCCAGCAGTGAGGTTACCTACGAGCAGTACTTC.

Ten or more counts support this clonotype. This chain uses TRBV2 with TRBJ2-7; D may be TRBD2 (6 bases). Trimming removed 3 bases from V and 2 bases from J, with 14 bases in between. The CDR3 spans 15 residues. Germline lookup yields CDR1 SNHLY and CDR2 FYNNEI. The chain's CDR3 is CASSDGGEWAYEQYF. The CDR3 coding sequence is TGTGCCAGCAGTGACGGAGGGGAGTGGGCCTACGAGCAGTACTTC.

This clonotype has ten or more counts. The chain is built from TRBV3-1 and TRBJ2-1; 7 nucleotides agree with TRBD1. The V and J ends lost 0 bases and 5 bases, in that order; junction bases with no gene match: 4. The CDR3 extends over 15 amino acids. Per germline, CDR1 LGHDT and CDR2 YNNKEL (reference sequence). In DNA form, the CDR3 reads TGTGCCAGCAGCCAAGACGGGACAGCGAACAATGAGCAGTTCTTC. Translating gives CASSQDGTANNEQFF.

This clonotype has ten or more counts. The chain couples TRBV20-1 to TRBJ2-1; 13 bases match TRBD2. J was trimmed by 9 bases and V by 0 bases; bases with no gene match: 11. Germline CDR1 reads DFQATT; CDR2 reads SNEGSKA (reference sequence). This CDR3 contains 17 residues. The CDR3 here is CSARDSTSGRAWGEQFF. The CDR3 DNA is TGCAGTGCTAGAGACAGTACTAGCGGGAGGGCCTGGGGTGAGCAGTTCTTC.

There are a few counts of this clonotype. The chain links TRBV12-3 or TRBV12-4 to TRBJ1-2; 8 bases map to TRBD1. V shed 6 bases and J 8 bases; nucleotides not matched to a gene: 17. This CDR3 has 16 residues. The CDR3 bases are TGTGCCAGCAGGGTGACAGGGGTAGGTCTAAGTCGAGGCTACACCTTC. Translated: CASRVTGVGLSRGYTF.

Many counts were recorded for this clonotype. The chain links TRBV6-1 to TRBJ2-7; D possibly matches TRBD1 or TRBD2 (5 bases each). The V end lost 3 bases, the J end lost 3 bases, and 12 bases lay between the germline ends. Germline V gene lookup returns CDR1 MNHNS and CDR2 SASEGT. CDR3 length equals 14 residues. CDR3 sequence reads: CASSEGTQDYEQYF. CDR3 in DNA: TGTGCCAGCAGTGAGGGGACCCAGGACTACGAGCAGTACTTC.

This clonotype was observed at least ten times. The chain couples TRBV30 to TRBJ2-3; 7 nucleotides line up with TRBD2. Looked up from germline, CDR1 is GTSNPN and CDR2 is SVGIG (reference sequence). With 0 bases clipped from V and 4 bases from J, the junction kept 4 bases outside the gene matches. The CDR3 loop spans 14 amino acids. The CDR3 loop reads CAWSVGTNADTQYF. Written as DNA, the CDR3 is TGTGCCTGGAGTGTAGGGACTAACGCAGATACGCAGTATTTT. Together with reference TRBV30 and TRBJ2-3, the CDR3 gives the full variable domain: SQTIHQWPATLVQPVGSPLSLECTVEGTSNPNLYWYRQAAGRGLQLLFYSVGIGQISSEVPQNLSASRPQDRQFILSSKKLLLSDSGFYLCAWSVGTNADTQYFGPGTRLTVL.

Comments on this clonotype: Mismatch with germline at one junction end may stem from a read error. The V gene is TRBV6-1, the J gene TRBJ2-3, with TRBD2 identical over 7 bases. Per germline, CDR1 MNHNS and CDR2 SASEGT. This CDR3 region has 15 residues. The CDR3 nucleotides are TGTGCCAGCAGCGAAGGCGGGAGCTCTAAAGATACGCAGTATTTT. It yields the protein CASSEGGSSKDTQYF.

This clonotype appeared many times. The chain recombines TRBV7-2 with TRBJ2-1, with D possibly called TRBD1 or TRBD2 (5 bases each). The germline CDR1 and CDR2 sequences are SGHTA and FQGNSA. V lost 7 bases and J lost 5, with 21 bases in between. The CDR3 runs 16 residues. The CDR3 here is CASMKPGPRGDNEQFF. Here the CDR3 DNA reads TGTGCCAGCATGAAACCGGGACCCCGGGGAGACAATGAGCAGTTCTTC.

This clonotype was found many times. The chain joins TRBV28 to TRBJ2-6; D gene unclear. Germline V gene data show CDR1 as MDHEN and CDR2 as SYDVKM. There are 15 residues in the CDR3. V was cut by 5 bases and J by 2 bases, with 10 bases left in between. The CDR3 region has the DNA TGTGCCAGCAGTCTCGCCCCGGCTGGGGCCAACGTCCTGACTTTC. Amino acids: CASSLAPAGANVLTF.

There are many counts of this clonotype. This CDR3 is CSAGTHNEQFF. The CDR3 region has the DNA TGCAGTGCTGGGACCCACAATGAGCAGTTCTTC. This chain links TRBV20-1 with TRBJ2-1, with D perhaps TRBD1 or TRBD2 (5 bases each). The V end was cut by 5 bases, the J end by 5 bases, with 7 bases between. CDR3 length equals 11 residues. Germline-derived CDR1 and CDR2 are DFQATT and SNEGSKA (reference sequence).

This clonotype was observed a handful of times. This chain links TRBV13 with TRBJ1-3; 8 bases align to TRBD1. The CDR3 extends over 16 amino acids. Germline CDR1 reads PRHDT; CDR2 reads FYEKMQ (reference sequence). V shed 5 bases and J 0 bases; nucleotides not matched to a gene: 6. The CDR3 is CASSLGTGTSGNTIYF. CDR3 sequence (DNA): TGTGCCAGCAGCCTCGGGACAGGCACCTCTGGAAACACCATATATTTT.

This clonotype occurred many times. The junction differs from germline at one of its ends, possibly a read error. The rearrangement uses TRBV5-1 and TRBJ2-2; a weak D match, TRBD1 (5 bases). CDR3 length: 14 residues. Germline V gene data show CDR1 as SGHRS and CDR2 as YFSETQ. The CDR3 DNA is TGCGCCTGCAGGCCCCAGGGGAACACCGGGGAGCTGTTTTTT. This translates into CACRPQGNTGELFF.

There are many counts of this clonotype. The gene calls are TRBV11-2 and TRBJ2-3; 11 bases are a match to TRBD2. The CDR3 has 16 amino acids. The J segment lost 4 bases and the V segment lost 3 bases, leaving 6 bases of the junction unmatched. The germline CDR1 and CDR2 sequences are SGHAT and FQNNGV. As DNA, the CDR3 is TGTGCCAGCAGCTTGGACCTAGCGGGAGGTGCAGATACGCAGTATTTT. Translating gives CASSLDLAGGADTQYF.

This clonotype was picked up many times. The gene calls are TRBV12-3 or TRBV12-4 and TRBJ2-1; possible D gene TRBD2, 5 bases. V shed 6 bases and J shed 1 base, with 10 bases lying between them. The CDR3 extends over 14 amino acids. CDR3 in amino acids: CASRGVTSYNEQFF. The CDR3, as DNA: TGTGCCAGCAGGGGAGTTACGTCCTACAATGAGCAGTTCTTC.

The gene calls are TRBV7-9 and TRBJ2-7; 8 positions agree with TRBD1. With V trimmed by 3 bases and J by 0 bases, 7 bases remained unmatched. The CDR3 has 16 amino acids. CDR1 is SEHNR and CDR2 is FQNEAQ in the germline V gene (reference sequence). For the CDR3, the DNA is TGTGCCAGCAGCTTGTACGGGACAGGAGTCTCCTACGAGCAGTACTTC. It translates to CASSLYGTGVSYEQYF.

This clonotype was recorded a few times. J is TRBJ2-3 and V is TRBV14; D possibly corresponds to TRBD2 (5 bases). CDR1 SGHDN and CDR2 FVKESK come from the germline V gene. Trimming took off 1 base at V and 7 bases at J, with 15 bases between the two ends. The CDR3 runs to 15 residues. In DNA form, the CDR3 reads TGTGCCAGCAGCCAAGTAGGAGCGGCACCAAATACGCAGTATTTT. As protein: CASSQVGAAPNTQYF.

This clonotype was recorded at least ten times. V gene TRBV11-1 combines with J gene TRBJ2-5; 7 positions match TRBD1. Unmatched junction bases numbered 11, after V lost 4 bases and J lost 3 bases. The CDR3 covers 16 residues. Germline-derived CDR1 and CDR2 are SGHAT and FQDESV (reference sequence). CDR3 region: CASSSRGSGTEETQYF. Here the CDR3 DNA reads TGTGCCAGCAGCTCCAGAGGTTCCGGGACAGAAGAGACCCAGTACTTC.

Comments on this clonotype: A much larger clone differs from this one at a single base, so this may be a read error. The chain recombines TRBV28 with TRBJ2-1; D gene ambiguous. Trimming took 7 bases from V and 9 from J, leaving 13 bases between them. Per germline, CDR1 MDHEN and CDR2 SYDVKM. The length of the CDR3 is 12 residues. CDR3 in amino acids: CASTDPGSEQFF. The CDR3 nucleotides are TGTGCCAGCACCGACCCTGGAAGTGAGCAGTTCTTC.